A single sample is the source of the 18 T cell receptor beta chains below, sequenced in a study of blood T cells in healthy people across ages. A J-beta primer mix and a sample-barcoded 5' primer were used in a second PCR of about 6 to 12 cycles. TCRdb reprocessed the 5' RACE reads with MiXCR, giving one entry per CDR3 protein. The data contain 730,000 or so distinct CDR3 sequences, roughly two fifths of them singletons. Sequencing used blood. These receptors all come from a man at least 80 years old in good health.

This clonotype was seen repeatedly, ten times or more. The J gene is TRBJ1-2, the V gene TRBV7-9; weak D call: TRBD1 (5 bases). Trimming shortened V by 2 bases and J by 8 bases, and 18 bases separated the two germline ends. This CDR3 is built from 15 residues. Germline V gene data show CDR1 as SEHNR and CDR2 as FQNEAQ (reference sequence). The DNA of the CDR3 is TGTGCCAGCAGCTTAAGGCAGGGAGTTTCTTACGGCTACACCTTC. This gives the protein CASSLRQGVSYGYTF.

V and J are TRBV7-2 and TRBJ2-1, with 8 bases identical to TRBD2. CDR1 is SGHTA and CDR2 is FQGNSA in the germline V gene. Unmatched junction bases numbered 7, after V lost 0 bases and J lost 9 bases. The length of the CDR3 is 15 residues. The CDR3 loop is CASSLAGLESGEQFF. The CDR3 nucleotides read TGTGCCAGCAGCTTAGCGGGACTAGAAAGCGGTGAGCAGTTCTTC.

This clonotype has only a few counts. The chain is built from TRBV6-1 and TRBJ2-3; no clear D. The V gene lost 6 bases and the J gene lost 0 bases, with 13 bases spanning the gap. CDR3 length: 15 amino acids. Germline assignment: CDR1 MNHNS and CDR2 SASEGT. The CDR3 nucleotides are TGTGCCAGCAGCGTGAGTTCGACCAGCACAGATACGCAGTATTTT. Encoded protein: CASSVSSTSTDTQYF.

This rearrangement joins TRBV7-3 to TRBJ2-3; possibly TRBD1 for D (6 bases). Trimming took off 7 bases at V and 2 bases at J, with 10 bases between the two ends. This CDR3 is built from 13 residues. CDR1 is SGHTA and CDR2 is FQGTGA in the germline V gene. The CDR3 region has the DNA TGTGCCAGCACCATGGGGGCCACAGATACGCAGTATTTT. Amino acid sequence: CASTMGATDTQYF. Based on the CDR3 plus reference TRBV7-3 and TRBJ2-3, the full variable domain is GAGVSQTPSNKVTEKGKYVELRCDPISGHTALYWYRQSLGQGPEFLIYFQGTGAADDSGLPNDRFFAVRPEGSVSTLKIQRTERGDSAVYLCASTMGATDTQYFGPGTRLTVL.

The genes are TRBV7-2 and TRBJ2-1; D is unresolved. This CDR3 has 15 residues. The germline gives CDR1 SGHTA, CDR2 FQGNSA. The ends were cut back, 1 base at V and 5 bases at J, with 12 bases in the middle. In DNA, the CDR3 is TGTGCCAGCAGCTTAGTAAGGTCTCCAGACAATGAGCAGTTCTTC. Translating it yields CASSLVRSPDNEQFF.

This rearrangement joins TRBV10-2 to TRBJ2-2; D unclear. The CDR3 is 16 residues long. Germline values: CDR1 WSHSY, CDR2 SAAADI. V lost 4 bases and J 4 bases, leaving 16 bases between the germline ends. The CDR3 nucleotides read TGCGCCAGCAGTGCAAAAGCCAAACTCTCCACCGGGGAGCTGTTTTTT. Protein product: CASSAKAKLSTGELFF.

The count of this clonotype is one. The J gene is TRBJ2-1, the V gene TRBV6-2 or TRBV6-3; 7 nucleotides agree with TRBD1. Near its end, the DNA agrees better with TRBJ2-7, so the J call may be wrong. CDR1 and CDR2 (germline): MNHEY, SVGEGT. The CDR3 is 15 residues long. The DNA for the CDR3 is TGTGCCAGCAGCAGGGCCGGGACAGTAAACAATGAGCAGTACTTC. Translated: CASSRAGTVNNEQYF.

The chain couples TRBV2 to TRBJ2-4, with 7 bases identical to TRBD1. CDR1 and CDR2 (germline): SNHLY, FYNNEI. V was pared by 5 bases and J by 6 bases, with 13 bases of the junction left unmatched. The CDR3 extends over 16 amino acids. CDR3 in DNA: TGTGCCAGCAGTTTCGATACGACAGGGTCAGGAAACATTCAGTACTTC. Amino acid sequence: CASSFDTTGSGNIQYF.

This rearrangement joins TRBV27 to TRBJ2-3; D is possibly TRBD2 (6 bases). The CDR3 is made up of 15 amino acids. V was cut by 5 bases and J by 0 bases, with 12 bases left in between. The germline gives CDR1 MNHEY, CDR2 SMNVEV (reference sequence). The CDR3 protein is CASSMYGGSTDTQYF. Here the CDR3 DNA reads TGTGCCAGCAGTATGTACGGGGGAAGCACAGATACGCAGTATTTT.

On this clonotype itself: A much larger clone sits a single nucleotide away, making a read error possible. The chain employs TRBV29-1 and TRBJ2-5; D may be TRBD2 (6 bases). Matching the DNA end better, TRBJ2-7 makes the J call doubtful. CDR1 is SQVTM and CDR2 is ANQGSEA in the germline V gene. The CDR3 covers 14 residues. The CDR3 sequence: CSVSPRGLGGEQYF. CDR3 nucleotides: TGCAGCGTTTCGCCAAGGGGCTTGGGAGGCGAGCAGTACTTC.

This clonotype was seen more than once but under ten times. This chain joins TRBV11-3 and TRBJ2-5; TRBD1 agrees at 9 bases. CDR1 and CDR2 (germline): SGHNT, YENEEA. The CDR3 contains 14 residues. The V and J ends lost 5 bases and 11 bases, in that order; junction bases with no gene match: 12. CDR3 region: CASSPGQGYNEQYF. DNA of the CDR3: TGTGCCAGCAGCCCCGGACAGGGGTACAATGAGCAGTACTTC.

This clonotype was seen at least ten times. The chain links TRBV7-2 to TRBJ1-6; D is perhaps TRBD1 (6 bases). Germline CDR1 SGHTA, CDR2 FQGNSA. The ends were cut back, 1 base at V and 8 bases at J, with 15 bases in the middle. The CDR3 contains 16 residues. CDR3 sequence (DNA): TGTGCCAGCAGCTTAGTCACGACAGGTCAAGATTCACCCCTCCACTTT. Translated: CASSLVTTGQDSPLHF.

This clonotype appeared a single time. It may be a read error: a sequence one base away is much more abundant. Here the CDR3 omits its conserved ending phenylalanine or tryptophan, so a read error is the likely source. The genes are TRBV29-1 and TRBJ2-7; D may be TRBD1 (6 bases). The germline V and J ends were trimmed by 4 bases and 4 bases, with 11 bases remaining between them. CDR3 length equals 12 residues. Germline V lookup: CDR1 SQVTM, CDR2 ANQGSEA. The CDR3 spells CSVVQGQYEQYL. The CDR3 DNA reads TGCAGCGTTGTACAGGGCCAATACGAGCAGTACTTG.

This clonotype has more than one count but fewer than ten. The chain couples TRBV27 to TRBJ2-1; possible D gene TRBD2, 6 bases. The CDR3 spans 18 residues. The germline CDR1 and CDR2 sequences are MNHEY and SMNVEV (reference sequence). V lost 3 bases, J lost 2 bases, and 20 bases lay in between. The CDR3 sequence: CASSFRGRGSGPYNEQFF. The CDR3, as DNA: TGTGCCAGCAGTTTTAGGGGAAGGGGTAGCGGCCCCTACAATGAGCAGTTCTTC.

A remark on this clonotype: At one end, the junction sequence differs from germline, possibly due to a read error. The rearrangement links TRBV7-9 to TRBJ2-7, with TRBD1 identical over 12 bases. Germline loops: CDR1 SEHNR, CDR2 FQNEAQ (reference sequence). This CDR3 spans 16 amino acids. The CDR3 nucleotides are TGTGTCAGCAGCCCGGGACAGGGGGCCGTTTCCTACGAGCAGTACTTC. This translates into CVSSPGQGAVSYEQYF.

This clonotype has just a few counts. V and J are TRBV20-1 and TRBJ2-7; TRBD1 aligns across 9 bases. Trimming removed 3 bases from V and 0 bases from J; junction bases left unmatched: 9. Germline V lookup: CDR1 DFQATT, CDR2 SNEGSKA (reference sequence). This CDR3 has 16 amino acids. Here the CDR3 DNA reads TGCAGTGCTAGGGTACTCCGGGACAGGGTCTCCTACGAGCAGTACTTC. It codes for CSARVLRDRVSYEQYF.

The gene calls are TRBV6-2 or TRBV6-3 and TRBJ2-1; tentative D call: TRBD1 (5 bases). Trimming took off 6 bases at V and 0 bases at J, with 12 bases between the two ends. This CDR3 has 15 residues. Per germline, CDR1 MNHEY and CDR2 SVGEGT. CDR3 sequence (DNA): TGTGCCAGCAGCGACCAGGGATACTCCTACAATGAGCAGTTCTTC. It codes for CASSDQGYSYNEQFF.

The chain couples TRBV3-1 to TRBJ1-1; D remains ambiguous. Trimming shortened V by 4 bases and J by 3 bases, and 6 bases separated the two germline ends. CDR1 is LGHDT, CDR2 YNNKEL, per germline (reference sequence). This CDR3 spans 12 amino acids. The CDR3 sequence is CASSLADTEAFF. The CDR3 DNA follows: TGTGCCAGCAGCCTCGCTGACACTGAAGCTTTCTTT.